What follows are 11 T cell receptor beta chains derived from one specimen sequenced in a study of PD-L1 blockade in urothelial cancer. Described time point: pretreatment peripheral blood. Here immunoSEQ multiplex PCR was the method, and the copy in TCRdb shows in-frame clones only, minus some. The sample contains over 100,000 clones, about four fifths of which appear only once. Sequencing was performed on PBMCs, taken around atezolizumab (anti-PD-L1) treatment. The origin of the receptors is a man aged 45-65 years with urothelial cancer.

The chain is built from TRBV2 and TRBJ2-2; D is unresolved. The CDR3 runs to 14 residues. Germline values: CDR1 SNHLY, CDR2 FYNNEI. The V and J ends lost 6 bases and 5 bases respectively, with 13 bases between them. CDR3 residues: CASRGGVGTGELFF. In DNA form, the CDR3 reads TGTGCCAGCAGAGGCGGAGTCGGGACCGGGGAGCTGTTTTTT.

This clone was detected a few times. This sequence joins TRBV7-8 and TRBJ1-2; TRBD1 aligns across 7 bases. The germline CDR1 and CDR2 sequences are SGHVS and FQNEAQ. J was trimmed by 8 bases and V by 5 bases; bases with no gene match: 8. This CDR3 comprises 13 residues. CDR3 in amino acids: CASSPGQVEGYTF. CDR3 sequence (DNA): TGTGCCAGCAGCCCCGGACAGGTAGAAGGCTACACCTTC.

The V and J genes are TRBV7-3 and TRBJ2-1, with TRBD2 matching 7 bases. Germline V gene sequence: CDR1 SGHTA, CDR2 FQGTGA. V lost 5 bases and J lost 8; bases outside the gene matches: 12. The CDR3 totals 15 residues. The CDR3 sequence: CASSPGTTPRDEQFF. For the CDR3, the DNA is TGTGCCAGCAGCCCCGGGACTACCCCTCGGGATGAGCAGTTCTTC.

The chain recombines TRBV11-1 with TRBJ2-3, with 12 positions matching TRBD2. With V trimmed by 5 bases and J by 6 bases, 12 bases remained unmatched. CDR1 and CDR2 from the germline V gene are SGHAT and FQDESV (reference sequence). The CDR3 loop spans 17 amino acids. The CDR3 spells CASSHPRLAGDVDTQYF. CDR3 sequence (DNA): TGTGCCAGCAGCCACCCTCGACTAGCGGGAGACGTCGATACGCAGTATTTT.

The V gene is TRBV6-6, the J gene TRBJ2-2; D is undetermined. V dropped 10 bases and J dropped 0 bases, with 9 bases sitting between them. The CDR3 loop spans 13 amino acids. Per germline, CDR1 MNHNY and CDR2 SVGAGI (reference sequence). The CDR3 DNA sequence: TGTGCCACCCAGATGTCGAACACCGGGGAGCTGTTTTTT. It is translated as CATQMSNTGELFF.

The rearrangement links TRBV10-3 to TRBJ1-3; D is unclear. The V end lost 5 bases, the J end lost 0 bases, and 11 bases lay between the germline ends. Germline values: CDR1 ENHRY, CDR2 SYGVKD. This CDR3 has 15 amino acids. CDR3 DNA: TGTGCCATCAGTAGCCGCACGAGCTCTGGAAACACCATATATTTT. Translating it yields CAISSRTSSGNTIYF.

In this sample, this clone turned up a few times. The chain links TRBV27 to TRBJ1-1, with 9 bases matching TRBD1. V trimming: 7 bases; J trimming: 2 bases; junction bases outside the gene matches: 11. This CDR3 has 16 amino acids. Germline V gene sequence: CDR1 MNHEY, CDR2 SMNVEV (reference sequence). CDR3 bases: TGTGCCAGCAAGCCGGACAGGGGACCGCCTAACACTGAAGCTTTCTTT. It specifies CASKPDRGPPNTEAFF.

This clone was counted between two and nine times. CDR3 residues: CASSLGREGLFHEQFF. The CDR3 coding sequence is TGTGCCAGCAGCTTAGGGCGGGAGGGCCTTTTTCATGAGCAGTTCTTC. The chain joins TRBV7-2 to TRBJ2-1; 9 bases line up with TRBD2. This CDR3 region has 16 residues. CDR1 is SGHTA, CDR2 FQGNSA, per germline. The V and J ends lost 1 base and 8 bases, in that order; junction bases with no gene match: 9.

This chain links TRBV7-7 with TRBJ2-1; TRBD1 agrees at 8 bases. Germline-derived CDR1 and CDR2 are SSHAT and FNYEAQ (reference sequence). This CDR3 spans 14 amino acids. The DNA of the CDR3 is TGTGCTATTAGCACAGGGGGAGCCTACAATGAGCAGTTCTTC. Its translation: CAISTGGAYNEQFF. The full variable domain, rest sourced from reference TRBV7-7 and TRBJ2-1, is GAGVSQSPRYKVTKRGQDVTLRCDPISSHATLYWYQQALGQGPEFLTYFNYEAQPDKSGLPSDRFSAERPEGSISTLTIQRTEQRDSAMYRCAISTGGAYNEQFFGPGTRLTVL.

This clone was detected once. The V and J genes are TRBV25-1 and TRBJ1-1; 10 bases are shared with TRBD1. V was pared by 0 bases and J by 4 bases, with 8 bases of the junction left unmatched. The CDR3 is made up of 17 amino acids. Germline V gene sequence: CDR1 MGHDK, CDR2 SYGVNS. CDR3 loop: CASSEYLTGGSGTEAFF. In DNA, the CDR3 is TGTGCCAGCAGTGAATATTTGACAGGGGGCAGTGGCACTGAAGCTTTCTTT.

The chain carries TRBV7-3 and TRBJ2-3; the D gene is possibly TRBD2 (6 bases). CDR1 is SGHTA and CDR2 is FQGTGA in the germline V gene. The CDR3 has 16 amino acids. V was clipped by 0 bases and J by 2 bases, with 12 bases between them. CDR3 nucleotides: TGTGCCAGCAGCTTAACTAGCGGAGCCAACACAGATACGCAGTATTTT. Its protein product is CASSLTSGANTDTQYF.